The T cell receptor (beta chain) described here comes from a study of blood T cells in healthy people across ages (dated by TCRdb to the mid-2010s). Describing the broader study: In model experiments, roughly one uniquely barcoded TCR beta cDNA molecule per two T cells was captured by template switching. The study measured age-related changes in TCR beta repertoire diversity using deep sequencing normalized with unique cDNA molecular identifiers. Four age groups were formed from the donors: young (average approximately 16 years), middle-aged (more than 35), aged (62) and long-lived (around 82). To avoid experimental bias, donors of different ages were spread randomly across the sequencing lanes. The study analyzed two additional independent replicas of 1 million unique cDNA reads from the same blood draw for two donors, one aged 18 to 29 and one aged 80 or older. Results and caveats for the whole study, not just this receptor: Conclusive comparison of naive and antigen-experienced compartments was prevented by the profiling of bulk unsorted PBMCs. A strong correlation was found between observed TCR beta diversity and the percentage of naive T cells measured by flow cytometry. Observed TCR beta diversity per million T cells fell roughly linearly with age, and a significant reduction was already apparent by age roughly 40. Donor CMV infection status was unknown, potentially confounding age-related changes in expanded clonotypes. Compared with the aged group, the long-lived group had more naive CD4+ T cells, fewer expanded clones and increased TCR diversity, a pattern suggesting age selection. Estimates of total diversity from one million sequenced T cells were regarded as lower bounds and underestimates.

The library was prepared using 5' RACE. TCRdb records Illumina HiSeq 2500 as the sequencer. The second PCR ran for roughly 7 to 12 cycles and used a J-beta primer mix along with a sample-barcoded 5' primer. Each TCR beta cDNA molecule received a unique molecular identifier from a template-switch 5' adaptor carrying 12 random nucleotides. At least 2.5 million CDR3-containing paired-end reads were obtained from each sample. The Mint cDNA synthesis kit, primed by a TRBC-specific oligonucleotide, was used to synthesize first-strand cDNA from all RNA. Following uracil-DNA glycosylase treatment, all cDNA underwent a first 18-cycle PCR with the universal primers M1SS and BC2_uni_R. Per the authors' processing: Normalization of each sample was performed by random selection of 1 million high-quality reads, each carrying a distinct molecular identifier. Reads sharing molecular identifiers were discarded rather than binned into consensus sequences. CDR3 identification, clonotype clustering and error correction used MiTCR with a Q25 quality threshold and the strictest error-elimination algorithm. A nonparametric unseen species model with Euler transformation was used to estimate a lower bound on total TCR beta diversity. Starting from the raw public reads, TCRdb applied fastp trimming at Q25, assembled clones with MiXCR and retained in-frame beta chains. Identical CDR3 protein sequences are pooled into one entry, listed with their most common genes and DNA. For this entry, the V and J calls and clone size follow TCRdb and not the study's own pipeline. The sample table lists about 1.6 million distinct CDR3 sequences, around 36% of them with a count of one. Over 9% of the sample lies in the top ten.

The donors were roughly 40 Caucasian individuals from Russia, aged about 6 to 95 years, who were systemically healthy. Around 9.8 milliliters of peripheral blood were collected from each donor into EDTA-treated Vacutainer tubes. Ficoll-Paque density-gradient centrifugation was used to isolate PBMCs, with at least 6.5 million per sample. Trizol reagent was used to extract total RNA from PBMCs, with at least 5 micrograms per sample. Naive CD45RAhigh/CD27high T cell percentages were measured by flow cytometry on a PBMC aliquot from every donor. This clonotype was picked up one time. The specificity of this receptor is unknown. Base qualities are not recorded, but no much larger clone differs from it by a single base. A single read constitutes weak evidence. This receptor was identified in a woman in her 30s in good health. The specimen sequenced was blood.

At the DNA level, the sequence is TGTGCCAGCTCACCGGGCTTTTACAATGAGCAGTACTTC. The resulting protein is CASSPGFYNEQYF. In this chain, TRBV18 is recombined with TRBJ2-1, with an unclear D gene assignment. The DNA end favors TRBJ2-7, so the J call may be wrong. The germline V gene provides CDR1 KGHSH and CDR2 LQKENI. The CDR3 goes from the cysteine to the phenylalanine over 13 residues. The retained sequence is limited to the CDR3, 39 bases, with the frame set at the first base.